This paragraph covers one T cell receptor beta chain sequence. The antigen is unknown. The source of the sample is a study of T cell repertoires in cytomegalovirus infection. TCRdb re-called the reads with MiXCR, one entry per CDR3 protein. This table holds 900,000 to 950,000 distinct CDR3 sequences, roughly a third found once. The germline V and J ends were trimmed by 5 bases and 0 bases, with 15 bases remaining between them. The length of the CDR3 is 16 residues. Germline CDR1 reads SGHVS; CDR2 reads FNYEAQ. The J gene is TRBJ2-3, the V gene TRBV7-6; no definite D call. This specimen consisted of cultured CD8+ T cells from PBMCs, obtained from culture after CMV antigen stimulation. This clonotype was sampled from a human donor in good health (CMV status not recorded). Some clones in this sample may be carry-over from other donors' samples. The CDR3 nucleotides read TGTGCCAGCAGCCAAAGGACCATTTCTAGCACAGATACGCAGTATTTT. Protein sequence: CASSQRTISSTDTQYF.